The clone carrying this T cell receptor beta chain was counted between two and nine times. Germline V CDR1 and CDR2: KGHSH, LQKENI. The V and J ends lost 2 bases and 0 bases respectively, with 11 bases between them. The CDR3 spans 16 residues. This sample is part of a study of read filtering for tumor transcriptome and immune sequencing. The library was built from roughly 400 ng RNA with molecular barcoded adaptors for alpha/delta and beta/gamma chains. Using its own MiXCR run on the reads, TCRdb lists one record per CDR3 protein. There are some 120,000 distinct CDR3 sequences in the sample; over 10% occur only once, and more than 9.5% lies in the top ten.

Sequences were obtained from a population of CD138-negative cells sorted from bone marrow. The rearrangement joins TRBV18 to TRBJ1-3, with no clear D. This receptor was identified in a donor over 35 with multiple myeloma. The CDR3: CASSPGSGSSGNTIYF. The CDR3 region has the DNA TGTGCCAGCTCACCAGGCAGCGGTAGCTCTGGAAACACCATATATTTT.